What follows is one T cell receptor beta chain and its context. Each sample gave at least 6 million isolated PBMCs. V shed 5 bases and J shed 2 bases, with 16 bases lying between them. The length of the CDR3 is 15 residues. CDR1 and CDR2 from the germline V gene are SGHTA and FQGNSA. This sample was included in a study of blood T cells in healthy people across ages. Then a second PCR, running roughly 7 to 11 cycles, was carried out with a sample-barcoded 5' primer and a J-beta primer mix. A single record per CDR3 protein comes from TCRdb applying MiXCR to the 5' RACE reads. The sample consists of roughly 1,500,000 distinct CDR3 sequences, almost 35% of them appearing once.

V is TRBV7-2 and J is TRBJ2-7; no clear D. The specimen sequenced was blood. The receptor comes from a woman aged 30 to 39 in good health. The CDR3: CASSPLRQAPYEQYF. CDR3 sequence (DNA): TGTGCCAGCAGCCCCCTCAGGCAAGCCCCCTACGAGCAGTACTTC. Using reference TRBV7-2 and TRBJ2-7 for the parts outside the CDR3, the full variable domain is GAGVSQSPSNKVTEKGKDVELRCDPISGHTALYWYRQSLGQGLEFLIYFQGNSAPDKSGLPSDRFSAERTGGSVSTLTIQRTQQEDSAVYLCASSPLRQAPYEQYFGPGTRLTVT.